The text below deals with one T cell receptor beta chain. Time point defined: blood at routine non-recurrence follow-up after resection. Sequencing of whole RNA from tumor, nontumor lung or frozen PBMC involved no sorting. The sample comes from a study of spatial heterogeneity in lung cancer. After removal of 0 bases from V and 2 bases from J, the junction contained 5 bases not matched to a gene. Germline-derived CDR1 and CDR2 are KGHSH and LQKENI. The CDR3 sequence is 16 residues long. Single TCR cDNA molecules each had their own unique molecular identifier. TCRdb re-analysed the 5' RACE reads in MiXCR, keeping a single row per CDR3 protein. The sample includes roughly 120,000 distinct CDR3 sequences, over 9% of them seen just once.

The chain couples TRBV18 to TRBJ2-3; 7 positions match TRBD1. The receptor's source is a male donor with early-stage non-small cell lung cancer. This sample comprised PBMCs, obtained at follow-up. The CDR3 nucleotides are TGTGCCAGCTCACCACCGCCCGGACAGGTCACAGATACGCAGTATTTT. Translation gives CASSPPPGQVTDTQYF.